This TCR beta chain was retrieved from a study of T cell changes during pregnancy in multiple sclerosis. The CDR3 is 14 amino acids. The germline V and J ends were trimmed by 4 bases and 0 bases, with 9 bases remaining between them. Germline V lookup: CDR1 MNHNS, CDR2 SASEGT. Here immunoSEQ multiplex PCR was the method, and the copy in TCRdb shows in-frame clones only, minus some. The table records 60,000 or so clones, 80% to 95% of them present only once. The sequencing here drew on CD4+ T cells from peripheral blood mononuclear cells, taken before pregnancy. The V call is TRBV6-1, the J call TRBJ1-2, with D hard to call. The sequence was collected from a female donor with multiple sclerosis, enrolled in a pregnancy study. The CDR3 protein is CASSVGGSNYGYTF. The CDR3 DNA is TGTGCCAGCAGTGTCGGCGGCTCTAACTATGGCTACACCTTC.